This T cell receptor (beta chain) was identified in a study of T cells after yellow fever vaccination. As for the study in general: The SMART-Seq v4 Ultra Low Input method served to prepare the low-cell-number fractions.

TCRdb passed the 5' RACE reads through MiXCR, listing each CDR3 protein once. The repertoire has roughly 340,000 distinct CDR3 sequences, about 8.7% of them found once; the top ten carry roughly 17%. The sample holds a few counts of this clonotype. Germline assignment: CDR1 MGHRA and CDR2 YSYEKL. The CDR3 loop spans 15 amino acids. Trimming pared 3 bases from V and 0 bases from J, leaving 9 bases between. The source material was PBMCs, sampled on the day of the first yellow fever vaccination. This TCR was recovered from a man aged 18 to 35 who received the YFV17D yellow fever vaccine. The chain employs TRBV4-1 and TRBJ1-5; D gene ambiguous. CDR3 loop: CASSQQVYSNQPQHF. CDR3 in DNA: TGCGCCAGCAGCCAGCAGGTATATAGCAATCAGCCCCAGCATTTT.